This record covers a single T cell receptor beta chain. As handled by the study authors: The assay estimated nucleated cells by amplifying reference gene primers. Assay: immunoSEQ multiplex PCR; the TCRdb copy retains only in-frame clones and omits some. D and trimming were read from the DNA, whereas the V and J calls and clone size are those reported in that table. Of about 64,000 clones in the sample, 90% are singletons; the top ten hold 7% to 10%. This CDR3 is built from 15 residues. V dropped 3 bases and J dropped 3; count of bases not matched to a gene: 5. The V gene's germline CDR1 is MGHDK and CDR2 SYGVNS. The sample originates from a study of blood T cell repertoires in COVID-19. Looking at the study overall: There were acute and convalescent COVID-19 samples, and they came from the United States, Italy and Spain.

The rearrangement links TRBV25-1 to TRBJ2-1; 7 bases are a match to TRBD2. The specimen sequenced was peripheral blood. This TCR came from a woman aged 80 or over with active COVID-19. CDR3 nucleotides: TGTGCCAGCAGTGAGTCGGGGAGGGTCTACAATGAGCAGTTCTTC. Translation gives CASSESGRVYNEQFF.